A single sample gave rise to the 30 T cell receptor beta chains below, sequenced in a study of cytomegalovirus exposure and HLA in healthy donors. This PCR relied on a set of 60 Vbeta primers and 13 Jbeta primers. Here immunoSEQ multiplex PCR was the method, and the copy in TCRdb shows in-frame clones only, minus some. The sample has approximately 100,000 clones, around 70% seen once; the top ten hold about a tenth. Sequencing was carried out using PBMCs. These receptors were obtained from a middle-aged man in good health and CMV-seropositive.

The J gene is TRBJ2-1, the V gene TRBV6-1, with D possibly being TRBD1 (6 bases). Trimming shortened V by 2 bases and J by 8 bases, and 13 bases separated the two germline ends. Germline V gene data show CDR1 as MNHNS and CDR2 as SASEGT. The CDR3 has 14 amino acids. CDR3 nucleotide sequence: TGTGCCAGCAGTGAATGGACGGCAGGGGATGAGCAGTTCTTC. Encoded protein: CASSEWTAGDEQFF.

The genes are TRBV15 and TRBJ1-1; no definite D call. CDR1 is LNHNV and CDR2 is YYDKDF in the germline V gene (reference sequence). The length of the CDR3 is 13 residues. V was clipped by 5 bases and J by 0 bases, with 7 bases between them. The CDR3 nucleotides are TGTGCCACCAGCGAGAGCTTGAACACTGAAGCTTTCTTT. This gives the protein CATSESLNTEAFF.

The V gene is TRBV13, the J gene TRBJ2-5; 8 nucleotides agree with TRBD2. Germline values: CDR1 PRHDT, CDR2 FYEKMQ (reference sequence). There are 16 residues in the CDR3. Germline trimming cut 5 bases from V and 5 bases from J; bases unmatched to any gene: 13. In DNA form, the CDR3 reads TGTGCCAGCAGCCCGACCGGGACTAGGATAGGTGAGACCCAGTACTTC. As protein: CASSPTGTRIGETQYF. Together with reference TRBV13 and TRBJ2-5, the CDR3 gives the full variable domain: AAGVIQSPRHLIKEKRETATLKCYPIPRHDTVYWYQQGPGQDPQFLISFYEKMQSDKGSIPDRFSAQQFSDYHSELNMSSLELGDSALYFCASSPTGTRIGETQYFGPGTRLLVL.

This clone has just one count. In nucleotides, the CDR3 is TGTGCCAGCAGTGACGAGGGGACAGGGGTTTGGGAGCAGTACTTC. Its translation: CASSDEGTGVWEQYF. The chain links TRBV6-1 to TRBJ2-7; the match to TRBD1 covers 10 bases. Trimming cost V 3 bases and J 7 bases; bases outside gene matches: 9. The CDR3 covers 15 residues. In germline, CDR1 is MNHNS, CDR2 SASEGT.

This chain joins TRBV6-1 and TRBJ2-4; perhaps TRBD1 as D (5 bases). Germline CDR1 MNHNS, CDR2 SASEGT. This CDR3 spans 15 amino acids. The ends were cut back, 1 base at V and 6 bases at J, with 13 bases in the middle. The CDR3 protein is CASSEGGRGRNIQYF. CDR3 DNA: TGTGCCAGCAGTGAAGGGGGCAGAGGTAGAAACATTCAGTACTTC.

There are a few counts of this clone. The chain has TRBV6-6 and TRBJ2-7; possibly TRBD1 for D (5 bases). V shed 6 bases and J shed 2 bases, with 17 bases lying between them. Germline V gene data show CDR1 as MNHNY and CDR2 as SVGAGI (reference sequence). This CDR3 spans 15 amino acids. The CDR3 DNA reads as TGTGCCAGCAGCCCCTCCAGGGTGGGGCCCTACGAGCAGTACTTC. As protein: CASSPSRVGPYEQYF.

The CDR3 protein is CASSIAGGSAEAFF. The CDR3 nucleotides read TGTGCCAGTAGTATAGCAGGGGGGTCCGCTGAAGCTTTCTTT. The chain has TRBV19 and TRBJ1-1; 7 positions agree with TRBD1. Unmatched junction bases numbered 5, after V lost 1 base and J lost 6 bases. CDR3 length equals 14 residues. Germline V CDR1 and CDR2: LNHDA, SQIVND (reference sequence).

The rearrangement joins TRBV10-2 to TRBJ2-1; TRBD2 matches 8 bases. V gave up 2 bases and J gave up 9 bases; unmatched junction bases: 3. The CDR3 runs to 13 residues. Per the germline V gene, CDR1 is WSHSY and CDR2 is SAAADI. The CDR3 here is CASSEASGGEQFF. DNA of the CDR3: TGCGCCAGCAGTGAGGCCAGCGGGGGTGAGCAGTTCTTC.

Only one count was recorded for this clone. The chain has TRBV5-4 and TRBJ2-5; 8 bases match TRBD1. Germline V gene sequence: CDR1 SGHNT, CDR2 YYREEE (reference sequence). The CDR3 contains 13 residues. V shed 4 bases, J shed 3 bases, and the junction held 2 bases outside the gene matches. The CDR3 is CASSVQGEETQYF. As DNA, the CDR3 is TGTGCCAGCAGCGTACAGGGGGAAGAGACCCAGTACTTC.

The CDR3 DNA reads as TGCAGCGCCGTGTGGGGCCCAAATCAGCCCCAGCATTTT. Protein sequence: CSAVWGPNQPQHF. The chain links TRBV29-1 to TRBJ1-5, with a tentative D call TRBD1 (5 bases). The CDR3 sequence is 13 residues long. In germline, CDR1 is SQVTM, CDR2 ANQGSEA. The V gene lost 7 bases and the J gene lost 4 bases, with 14 bases spanning the gap.

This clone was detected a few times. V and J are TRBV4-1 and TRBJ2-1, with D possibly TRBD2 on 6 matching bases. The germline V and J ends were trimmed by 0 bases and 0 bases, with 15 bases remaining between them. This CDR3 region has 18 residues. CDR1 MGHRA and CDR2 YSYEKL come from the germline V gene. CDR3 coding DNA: TGCGCCAGCAGCCAAGACCATGTACCCGGGAGCTCCTACAATGAGCAGTTCTTC. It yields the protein CASSQDHVPGSSYNEQFF.

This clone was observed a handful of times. CDR3 region: CASGRGEQYF. The DNA for the CDR3 is TGTGCCAGCGGACGGGGAGAGCAGTACTTC. V and J are TRBV5-5 and TRBJ2-7, with a weak D call TRBD2 (5 bases). The ends were cut back, 7 bases at V and 7 bases at J, with 9 bases in the middle. The CDR3 spans 10 residues. The germline V gene encodes CDR1 SGHKS and CDR2 YYEKEE (reference sequence).

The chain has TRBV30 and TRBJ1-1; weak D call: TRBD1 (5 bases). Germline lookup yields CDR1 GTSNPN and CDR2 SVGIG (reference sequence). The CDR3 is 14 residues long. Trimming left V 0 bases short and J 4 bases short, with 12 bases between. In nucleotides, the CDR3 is TGTGCCTGGAGTGTACTGACCGGGGGCACTGAAGCTTTCTTT. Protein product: CAWSVLTGGTEAFF.

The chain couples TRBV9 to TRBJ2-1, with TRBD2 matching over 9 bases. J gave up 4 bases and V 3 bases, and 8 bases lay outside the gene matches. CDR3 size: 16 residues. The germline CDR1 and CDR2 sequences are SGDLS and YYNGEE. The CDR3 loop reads CASSARLAERYNEQFF. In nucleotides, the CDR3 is TGTGCCAGCAGCGCCAGACTAGCGGAGAGGTACAATGAGCAGTTCTTC.

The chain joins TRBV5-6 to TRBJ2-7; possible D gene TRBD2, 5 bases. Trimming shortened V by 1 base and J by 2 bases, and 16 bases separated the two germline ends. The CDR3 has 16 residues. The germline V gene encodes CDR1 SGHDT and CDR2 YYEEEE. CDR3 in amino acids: CASSLLSLGSAYEQYF. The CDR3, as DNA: TGTGCCAGCAGCTTGTTGTCGCTAGGTAGCGCCTACGAGCAGTACTTC.

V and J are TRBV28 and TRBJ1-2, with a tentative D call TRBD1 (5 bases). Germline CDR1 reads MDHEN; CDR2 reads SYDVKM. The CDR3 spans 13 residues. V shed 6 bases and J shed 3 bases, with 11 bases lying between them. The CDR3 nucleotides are TGTGCCAGCAGGCGGGACGGAGACTATGGCTACACCTTC. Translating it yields CASRRDGDYGYTF.

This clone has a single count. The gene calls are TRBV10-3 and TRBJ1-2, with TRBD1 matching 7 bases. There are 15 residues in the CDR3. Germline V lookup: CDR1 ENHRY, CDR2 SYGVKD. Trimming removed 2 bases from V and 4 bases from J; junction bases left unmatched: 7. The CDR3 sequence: CAISEGDSGGYGYTF. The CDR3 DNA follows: TGTGCCATCAGTGAGGGGGACTCAGGGGGCTATGGCTACACCTTC.

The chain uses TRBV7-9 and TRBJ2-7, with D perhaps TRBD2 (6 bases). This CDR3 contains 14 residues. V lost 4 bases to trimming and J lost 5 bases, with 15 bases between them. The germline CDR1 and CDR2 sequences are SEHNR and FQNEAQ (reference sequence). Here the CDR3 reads CASSSDRETDEQYF. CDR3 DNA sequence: TGTGCCAGCAGCTCCGACCGGGAGACAGACGAGCAGTACTTC.

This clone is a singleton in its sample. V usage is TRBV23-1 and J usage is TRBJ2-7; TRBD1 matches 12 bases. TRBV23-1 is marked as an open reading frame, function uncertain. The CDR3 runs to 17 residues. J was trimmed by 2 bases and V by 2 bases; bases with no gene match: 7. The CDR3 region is CASSQRRDRGPPYEQYF. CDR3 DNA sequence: TGCGCCAGCAGTCAACGTCGGGACAGGGGGCCCCCCTACGAGCAGTACTTC.

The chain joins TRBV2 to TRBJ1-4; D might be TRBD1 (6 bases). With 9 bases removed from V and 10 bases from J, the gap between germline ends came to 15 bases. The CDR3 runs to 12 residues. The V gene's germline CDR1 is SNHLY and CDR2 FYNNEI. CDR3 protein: CASRGGDRKLFF. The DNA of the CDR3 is TGTGCCAGTCGAGGGGGGGACCGAAAACTGTTTTTT.

The CDR3 protein is CASSYRQGNGYTF. As DNA, the CDR3 is TGTGCCAGCAGTTACAGGCAGGGGAATGGCTACACCTTC. V gene TRBV6-5 combines with J gene TRBJ1-2; tentative D call: TRBD1 (6 bases). V shed 2 bases and J shed 6 bases, with 10 bases lying between them. The CDR3 is 13 residues long. CDR1 is MNHEY and CDR2 is SVGAGI in the germline V gene.

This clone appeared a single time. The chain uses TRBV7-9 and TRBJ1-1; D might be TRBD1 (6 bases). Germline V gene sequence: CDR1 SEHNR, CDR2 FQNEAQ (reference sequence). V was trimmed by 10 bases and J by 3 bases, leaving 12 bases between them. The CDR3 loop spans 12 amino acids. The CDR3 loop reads CATQGGDTEAFF. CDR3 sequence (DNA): TGTGCCACACAGGGTGGGGACACTGAAGCTTTCTTT.

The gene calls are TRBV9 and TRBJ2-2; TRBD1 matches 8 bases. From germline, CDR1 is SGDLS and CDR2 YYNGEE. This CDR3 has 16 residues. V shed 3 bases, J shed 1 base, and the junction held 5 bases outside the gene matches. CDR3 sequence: CASSDQQGENTGELFF. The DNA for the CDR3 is TGTGCCAGCAGCGATCAACAGGGGGAGAACACCGGGGAGCTGTTTTTT.

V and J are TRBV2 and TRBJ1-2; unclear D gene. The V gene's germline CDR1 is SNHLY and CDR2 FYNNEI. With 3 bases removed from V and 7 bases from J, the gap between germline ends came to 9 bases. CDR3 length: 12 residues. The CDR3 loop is CASSDLGGGYTF. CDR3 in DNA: TGTGCCAGCAGTGACCTCGGTGGTGGCTACACCTTC.

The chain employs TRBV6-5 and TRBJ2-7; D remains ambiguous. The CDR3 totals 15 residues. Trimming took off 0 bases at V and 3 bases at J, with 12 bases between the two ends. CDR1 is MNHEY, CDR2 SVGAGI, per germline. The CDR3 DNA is TGTGCCAGCAGTTACTCGACGGCACAGATCTACGAGCAGTACGTC. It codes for CASSYSTAQIYEQYV.

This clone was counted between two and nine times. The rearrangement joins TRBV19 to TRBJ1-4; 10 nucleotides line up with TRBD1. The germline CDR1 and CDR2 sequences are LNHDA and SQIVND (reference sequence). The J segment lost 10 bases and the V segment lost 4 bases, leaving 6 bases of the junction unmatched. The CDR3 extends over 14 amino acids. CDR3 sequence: CASSTLGTGVKLFF. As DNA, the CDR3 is TGTGCCAGTAGTACCCTGGGGACAGGGGTAAAACTGTTTTTT.

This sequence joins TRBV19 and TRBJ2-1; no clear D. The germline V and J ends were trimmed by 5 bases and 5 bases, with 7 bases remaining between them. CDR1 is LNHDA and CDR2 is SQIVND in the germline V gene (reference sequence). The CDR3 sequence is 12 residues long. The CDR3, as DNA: TGTGCCAGTAGTTACCGGGACAATGAGCAGTTCTTC. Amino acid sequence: CASSYRDNEQFF.

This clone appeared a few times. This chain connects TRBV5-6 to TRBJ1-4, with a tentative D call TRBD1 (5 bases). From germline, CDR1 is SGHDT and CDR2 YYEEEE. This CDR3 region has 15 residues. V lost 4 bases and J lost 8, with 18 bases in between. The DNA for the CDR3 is TGTGCCAGCAGCCCCTGGGGGACTCTGAGAGAAAAACTGTTTTTT. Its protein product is CASSPWGTLREKLFF.

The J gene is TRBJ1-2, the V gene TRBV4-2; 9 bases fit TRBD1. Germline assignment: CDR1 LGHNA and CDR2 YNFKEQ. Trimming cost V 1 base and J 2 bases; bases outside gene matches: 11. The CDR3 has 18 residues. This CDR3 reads CASSQALGTGLENYGYTF. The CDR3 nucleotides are TGTGCCAGCAGCCAAGCGTTAGGGACAGGGCTAGAGAACTATGGCTACACCTTC.

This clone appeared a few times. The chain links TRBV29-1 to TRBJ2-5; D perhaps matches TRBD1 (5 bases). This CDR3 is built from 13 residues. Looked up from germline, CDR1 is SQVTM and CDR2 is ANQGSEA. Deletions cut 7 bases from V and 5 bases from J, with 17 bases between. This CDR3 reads CSAQGSPGETQYF. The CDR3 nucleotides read TGCAGCGCCCAGGGCAGCCCCGGGGAGACCCAGTACTTC.